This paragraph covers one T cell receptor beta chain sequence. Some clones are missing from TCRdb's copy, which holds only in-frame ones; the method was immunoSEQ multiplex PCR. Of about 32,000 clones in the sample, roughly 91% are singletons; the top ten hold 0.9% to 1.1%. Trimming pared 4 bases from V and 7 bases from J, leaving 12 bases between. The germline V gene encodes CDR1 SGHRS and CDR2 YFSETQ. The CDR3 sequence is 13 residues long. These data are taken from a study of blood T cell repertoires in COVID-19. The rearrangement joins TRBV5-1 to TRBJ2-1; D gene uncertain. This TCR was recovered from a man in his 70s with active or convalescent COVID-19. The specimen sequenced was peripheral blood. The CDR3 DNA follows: TGCGCCAGCAGCCGGCCCGGCGGAAATGAGCAGTTCTTC. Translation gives CASSRPGGNEQFF.